Listed below are T cell receptor beta chains from one sample, sequenced in a study of high-grade serous ovarian cancer treatment subgroups. Profiling relied on immunoSEQ multiplex PCR, and the TCRdb table lists in-frame clones only, not all of them. The sample comprises under 15,000 clones, approximately 88% of which are singletons, and about 2.9% rests with the top ten. Sequencing was carried out using tumor tissue. The receptor set was obtained from a human donor with high-grade serous ovarian cancer. The CDR3 runs from the conserved cysteine through the conserved F or W. D genes are given only for firm matches. Where a row states a size, it is once, few, many or the class of an expanded clone; other rows omit it.

j_gene | d_gene | abundance | v_gene | CDR3aa | CDR3nt
TRBJ1-2 | . | . | TRBV4-2 | CASSQDQQGRYGYTF | TGTGCCAGCAGCCAAGACCAACAGGGTCGCTATGGCTACACCTTC
TRBJ1-1 | . | . | TRBV5-1 | CASSTTGWLTEAFF | TGCGCCAGCAGCACGACCGGGTGGCTCACTGAAGCTTTCTTT
TRBJ1-1 | . | . | TRBV6-1 | CASSDPTAPQKAFF | TGTGCCAGCAGTGACCCGACGGCACCCCAAAAAGCTTTCTTT
TRBJ2-3 | TRBD2 | . | TRBV30 | CAWSVLSGGTDTQYF | TGTGCCTGGAGTGTTCTTAGCGGGGGCACAGATACGCAGTATTTT
TRBJ2-2 | . | once | TRBV6-6 | CASSPGTWPSTGELFF | TGTGCCAGCAGCCCAGGGACATGGCCTAGCACCGGGGAGCTGTTTTTT
TRBJ1-4 | . | . | TRBV18 | CASSPTVTGANEKLFF | TGTGCCAGCTCACCTACCGTAACTGGGGCTAATGAAAAACTGTTTTTT
TRBJ2-6 | . | . | TRBV5-5 | CASSHKIWSSGANVLTF | TGTGCCAGCAGCCATAAGATATGGAGCTCTGGGGCCAACGTCCTGACTTTC
TRBJ1-1 | TRBD1 | few | TRBV29-1 | CSVTGQGNTEAFF | TGCAGCGTGACGGGACAGGGGAACACTGAAGCTTTCTTT
TRBJ1-1 | . | . | TRBV23-1 | CASSQSGSPEAFF | TGCGCCAGCAGTCAATCGGGGAGTCCTGAAGCTTTCTTT
TRBJ2-1 | TRBD1 | . | TRBV4-2 | CASSLQAGQGNYNEQFF | TGTGCCAGCAGCCTTCAGGCAGGACAGGGTAACTACAATGAGCAGTTCTTC
TRBJ2-7 | . | . | TRBV11-2 | CASSLVVDYEQYF | TGTGCCAGCAGCTTAGTTGTTGACTACGAGCAGTACTTC
TRBJ1-3 | . | . | TRBV19 | CASSFGQTGNTIYF | TGTGCCAGTTCATTTGGTCAGACTGGAAACACCATATATTTT
TRBJ1-2 | TRBD1 | once | TRBV10-3 | CAISRDREHGYTF | TGTGCCATCAGCAGGGACAGGGAACATGGCTACACCTTC
TRBJ1-6 | TRBD1 | . | TRBV28 | CASSRQGYNSPLHF | TGTGCCAGCAGTCGACAGGGATATAATTCACCCCTCCACTTT
TRBJ1-1 | . | . | TRBV18 | CASSPLGLAEAFF | TGTGCCAGCTCACCTCTGGGGTTGGCTGAAGCTTTCTTT
TRBJ1-1 | . | . | TRBV28 | CASSSGGRGTEAFF | TGTGCCAGCAGTTCCGGGGGGCGAGGCACTGAAGCTTTCTTT
TRBJ2-7 | . | . | TRBV6-6 | CASSYSEANYEQYF | TGTGCCAGCAGTTACTCGGAGGCTAACTACGAGCAGTACTTC
TRBJ1-6 | . | . | TRBV7-9 | CASSLDNVNSPLHF | TGTGCCAGCAGCTTAGATAACGTGAATTCACCCCTCCACTTT
TRBJ2-3 | . | . | TRBV2 | CASTTRAGGTDTQYF | TGTGCCAGCACCACCAGGGCAGGCGGTACAGATACGCAGTATTTT
TRBJ2-1 | TRBD2 | . | TRBV7-9 | CASSSGTSGGPGSYNEQFF | TGTGCCAGCAGCTCCGGGACTAGCGGGGGCCCCGGCTCCTACAATGAGCAGTTCTTC
TRBJ2-6 | . | . | TRBV7-2 | CASRKPSFSGANVLTF | TGTGCCAGCAGGAAGCCCTCGTTCTCTGGGGCCAACGTCCTGACTTTC
TRBJ2-6 | . | . | TRBV29-1 | CSVADPSGANVLTF | TGCTCCGTGGCTGATCCCTCTGGGGCCAACGTCCTGACTTTC
TRBJ1-2 | TRBD1 | . | TRBV29-1 | CSVGDSYGYTF | TGCAGCGTTGGGGACAGCTATGGCTACACCTTC
TRBJ1-6 | . | . | TRBV2 | CASSATSYNSPLHF | TGTGCCAGCAGTGCGACCTCCTATAATTCACCCCTCCACTTT
TRBJ2-7 | . | . | TRBV5-4 | CASSDTSSYEQYF | TGTGCCAGCAGCGACACCAGCTCCTACGAGCAGTACTTC
TRBJ1-2 | . | . | TRBV5-1 | CASSSPGEGSYGYTF | TGCGCCAGCAGCTCCCCGGGAGAAGGGAGCTATGGCTACACCTTC
TRBJ2-1 | . | once | TRBV7-2 | CASSLEGGARNEQFF | TGTGCCAGCAGCTTAGAGGGGGGCGCGCGGAATGAGCAGTTCTTC
TRBJ1-2 | . | . | TRBV19 | CASSIGRPNYGYTF | TGTGCCAGTAGTATAGGGCGCCCTAACTATGGCTACACCTTC
TRBJ1-2 | TRBD1 | . | TRBV5-1 | CASSLDRGSNYGYTF | TGCGCCAGCAGCCTGGACAGGGGATCTAACTATGGCTACACCTTC
TRBJ2-1 | . | . | TRBV7-2 | CASSPQYNEQFF | TGTGCCAGCAGCCCCCAATACAATGAGCAGTTCTTC
TRBJ2-5 | . | . | TRBV6-5 | CASSREEGETQYF | TGTGCCAGCAGTCGAGAGGAGGGTGAGACCCAGTACTTC
TRBJ2-1 | . | . | TRBV5-4 | CASSRDGGEQFF | TGTGCCAGCAGCCGAGACGGGGGTGAGCAGTTCTTC
TRBJ1-2 | . | few | TRBV6-6 | CASTHTENYGYTF | TGTGCCAGCACCCACACGGAAAACTATGGCTACACCTTC
TRBJ2-2 | . | . | TRBV18 | CASSVEEGLNTGELFF | TGTGCCAGCTCAGTAGAAGAAGGACTCAACACCGGGGAGCTGTTTTTT
TRBJ1-1 | . | . | TRBV28 | CASSLSGGGRNTEAFF | TGTGCCAGCAGTTTGTCCGGTGGCGGAAGGAACACTGAAGCTTTCTTT
TRBJ1-2 | . | . | TRBV21-1 | CASSKEGLYGYTF | TGTGCCAGCAGCAAAGAAGGCCTCTATGGCTACACCTTC
TRBJ1-5 | . | . | TRBV7-2 | CASSLNVNQPQHF | TGTGCCAGCAGCTTAAACGTTAATCAGCCCCAGCATTTT
TRBJ1-2 | TRBD1 | . | TRBV15 | CATSRRTGTDYGYTF | TGTGCCACCAGCCGACGGACAGGGACGGACTATGGCTACACCTTC